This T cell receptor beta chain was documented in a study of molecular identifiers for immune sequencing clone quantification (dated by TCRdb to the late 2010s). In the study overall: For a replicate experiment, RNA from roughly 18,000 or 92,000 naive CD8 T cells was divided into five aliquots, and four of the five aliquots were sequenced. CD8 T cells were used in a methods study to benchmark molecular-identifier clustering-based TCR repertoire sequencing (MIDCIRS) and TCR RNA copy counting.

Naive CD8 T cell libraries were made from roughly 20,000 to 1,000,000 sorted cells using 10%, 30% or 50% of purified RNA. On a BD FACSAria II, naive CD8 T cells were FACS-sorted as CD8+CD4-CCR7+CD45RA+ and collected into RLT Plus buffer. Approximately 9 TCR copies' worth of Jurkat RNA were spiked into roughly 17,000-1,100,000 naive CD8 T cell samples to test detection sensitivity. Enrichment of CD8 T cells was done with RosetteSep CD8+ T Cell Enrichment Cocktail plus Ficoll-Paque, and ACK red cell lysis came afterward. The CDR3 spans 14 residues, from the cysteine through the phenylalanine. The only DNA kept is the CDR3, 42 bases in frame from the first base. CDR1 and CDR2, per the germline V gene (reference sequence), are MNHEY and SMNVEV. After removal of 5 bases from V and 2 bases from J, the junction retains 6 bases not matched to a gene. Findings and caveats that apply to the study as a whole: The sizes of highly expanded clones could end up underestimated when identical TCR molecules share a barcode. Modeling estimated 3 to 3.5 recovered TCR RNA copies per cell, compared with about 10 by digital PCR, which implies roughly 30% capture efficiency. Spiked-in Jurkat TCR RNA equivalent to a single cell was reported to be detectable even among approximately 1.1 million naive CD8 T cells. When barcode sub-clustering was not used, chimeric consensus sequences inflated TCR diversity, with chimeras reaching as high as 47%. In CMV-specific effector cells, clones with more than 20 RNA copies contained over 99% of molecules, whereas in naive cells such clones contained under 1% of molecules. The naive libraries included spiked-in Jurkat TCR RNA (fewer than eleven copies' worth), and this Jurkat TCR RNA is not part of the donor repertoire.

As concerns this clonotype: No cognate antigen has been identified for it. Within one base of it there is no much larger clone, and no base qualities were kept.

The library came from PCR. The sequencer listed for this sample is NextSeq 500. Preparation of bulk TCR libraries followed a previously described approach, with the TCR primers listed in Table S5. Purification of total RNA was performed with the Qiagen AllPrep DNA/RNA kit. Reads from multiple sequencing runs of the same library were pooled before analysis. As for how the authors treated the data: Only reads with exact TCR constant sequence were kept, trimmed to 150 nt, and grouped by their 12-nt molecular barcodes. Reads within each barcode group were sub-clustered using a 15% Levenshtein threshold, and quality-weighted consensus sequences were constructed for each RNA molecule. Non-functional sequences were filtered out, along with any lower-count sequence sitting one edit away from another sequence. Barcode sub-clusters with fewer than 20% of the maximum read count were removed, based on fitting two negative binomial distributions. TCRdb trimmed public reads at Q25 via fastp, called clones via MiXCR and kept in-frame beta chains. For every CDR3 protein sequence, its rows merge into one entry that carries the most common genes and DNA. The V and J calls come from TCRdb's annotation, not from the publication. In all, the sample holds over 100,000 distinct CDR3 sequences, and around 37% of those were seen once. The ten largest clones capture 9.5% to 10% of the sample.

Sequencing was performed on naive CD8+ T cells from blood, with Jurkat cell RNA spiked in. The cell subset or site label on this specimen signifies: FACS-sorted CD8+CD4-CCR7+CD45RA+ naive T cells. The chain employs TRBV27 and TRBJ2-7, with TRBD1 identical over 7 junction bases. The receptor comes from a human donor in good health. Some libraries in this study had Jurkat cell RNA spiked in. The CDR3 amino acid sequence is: CASSHPGQPYEQYF. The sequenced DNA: TGTGCCAGCAGTCATCCGGGACAGCCCTACGAGCAGTACTTC.